This T cell receptor (beta chain) was documented in a study of regulatory T cells in long-lasting Graves disease. Study results and caveats: Segments TRBV28, TRBJ1-2 and TRBJ2-5 showed preferential usage in persistent disease.

In building TCR beta libraries, iRepertoire HTBI primers were used together with Arm-PCR of CDR3 regions. MiXCR, run by TCRdb on the multiplex PCR reads, gives a single entry per CDR3 protein. The repertoire holds under 250,000 distinct CDR3 sequences, over 20% seen once, with around 13% in the top ten. Documented time point: newly diagnosed GD, antithyroid drugs for less than 3 months. The TCR library used RNA extracted from PBMCs. Investigators report Graves' disease was diagnosed under American Thyroid Association guidelines. On this clonotype itself: Its target is not known.

Germline CDR1 reads SGHVS; CDR2 reads FQNEAQ. This CDR3 spans 17 amino acids. Trimming removed 5 bases from V and 8 bases from J; junction bases left unmatched: 10. The source was peripheral blood mononuclear cells (PBMCs), collected at new diagnosis, from a patient treated with antithyroid drugs. The receptor was isolated from a female donor with Graves disease. The gene calls are TRBV7-8 and TRBJ2-1; 15 positions match TRBD2. The CDR3 here is CASSRTGLAGGLDEQFF. CDR3 nucleotides: TGTGCCAGCAGCCGAACTGGACTAGCGGGGGGGTTAGATGAGCAGTTCTTC. The whole variable domain, remainder taken from reference TRBV7-8 and TRBJ2-1, is GAGVSQSPRYKVAKRGQDVALRCDPISGHVSLFWYQQALGQGPEFLTYFQNEAQLDKSGLPSDRFFAERPEGSVSTLKIQRTQQEDSAVYLCASSRTGLAGGLDEQFFGPGTRLTVL.